A single sample gave rise to the 18 T cell receptor beta chains below, sequenced in a study of CD8 T cells in Susac syndrome. RNA amounts of roughly 0.45 to 1 ug underwent reverse transcription with random hexamers. TCRdb ran MiXCR on the immunoSEQ multiplex PCR reads and lists one entry per CDR3 protein. The table lists around 200,000 distinct CDR3 sequences, 95% of them singletons. Sequencing was performed on CD4+ T cells from PBMCs. Every receptor here comes from a human donor with multiple sclerosis.

This clonotype was seen only once. This chain links TRBV30 with TRBJ1-6; 10 nucleotides match TRBD1. CDR1 and CDR2 (germline): GTSNPN, SVGIG (reference sequence). The CDR3 is 16 amino acids. The ends lost 3 bases at V and 3 bases at J; junction bases unmatched: 5. The CDR3 DNA follows: TGTGCCTGGAGGGGCGGGACAGGGGACTATAATTCACCCCTCCACTTT. Its protein is CAWRGGTGDYNSPLHF.

J is TRBJ2-3 and V is TRBV12-3 or TRBV12-4, with D hard to call. The CDR3 runs 14 residues. V dropped 5 bases and J dropped 4 bases, with 13 bases sitting between them. The CDR3 sequence is CASSPPPTPDTQYF. As DNA, the CDR3 is TGTGCCAGCAGTCCTCCTCCGACTCCAGATACGCAGTATTTT.

The V gene is TRBV3-1, the J gene TRBJ2-3; D is ambiguous. The V gene lost 3 bases and the J gene lost 3 bases, with 4 bases spanning the gap. There are 12 residues in the CDR3. Per germline, CDR1 LGHDT and CDR2 YNNKEL (reference sequence). The DNA for the CDR3 is TGTGCCAGCAGCCAGGTTACAGATACGCAGTATTTT. Translating it yields CASSQVTDTQYF.

CDR3 residues: CASIRGGQETQYF. The CDR3 DNA follows: TGTGCCAGCATCAGGGGGGGGCAAGAGACCCAGTACTTC. The rearrangement uses TRBV2 and TRBJ2-5, with D perhaps matching TRBD1 or TRBD2 (7 bases each). V was cut by 7 bases and J by 2 bases, with 11 bases left in between. The germline V gene has CDR1 SNHLY and CDR2 FYNNEI. The CDR3 totals 13 residues.

The V and J genes are TRBV3-1 and TRBJ2-2; D not certain. Germline CDR1 is LGHDT and CDR2 is YNNKEL (reference sequence). V dropped 0 bases and J dropped 4 bases, with 6 bases sitting between them. The CDR3 is made up of 14 amino acids. This CDR3 is CASSQEGSTGELFF. The DNA of the CDR3 is TGTGCCAGCAGCCAAGAGGGCAGCACCGGGGAGCTGTTTTTT.

The V call is TRBV29-1, the J call TRBJ2-3, with 7 bases fitting TRBD2. The CDR3 is 13 residues long. Germline CDR1 is SQVTM and CDR2 is ANQGSEA. Trimming at V came to 4 bases and at J to 5 bases, leaving 6 bases not matched to a gene. CDR3 sequence reads: CSVAPSGGDTQYF. The CDR3 nucleotides are TGCAGCGTTGCCCCCTCGGGGGGAGATACGCAGTATTTT.

This clonotype has more than one count but fewer than ten. Here the CDR3 reads CSAGSGGSYGYTF. The CDR3 DNA follows: TGCAGTGCTGGGTCAGGGGGGAGCTATGGCTACACCTTC. This chain connects TRBV20-1 to TRBJ1-2; 7 bases fit TRBD1. CDR3 length: 13 residues. The germline V gene encodes CDR1 DFQATT and CDR2 SNEGSKA (reference sequence). The J segment lost 4 bases and the V segment lost 5 bases, leaving 7 bases of the junction unmatched.

This clonotype was observed once. The chain recombines TRBV7-2 with TRBJ2-3; TRBD2 is a possible D gene (6 bases). The V gene lost 6 bases and the J gene lost 2 bases, with 12 bases spanning the gap. The germline CDR1 and CDR2 sequences are SGHTA and FQGNSA. The CDR3 is 14 amino acids. DNA of the CDR3: TGTGCCAGCAGTTCAAGGACTACCACAGATACGCAGTATTTT. Its protein product is CASSSRTTTDTQYF.

This chain links TRBV9 with TRBJ1-6, with D perhaps matching TRBD1 (5 bases). This CDR3 is 14 amino acids long. The ends were cut back, 5 bases at V and 11 bases at J, with 17 bases in the middle. Germline assignment: CDR1 SGDLS and CDR2 YYNGEE. The CDR3 nucleotides read TGTGCCAGCAGTACGACAGCTTCCGCGCCACCCCTCCACTTT. Amino acid sequence: CASSTTASAPPLHF.

In this sample, this clonotype turned up once. The J gene is TRBJ2-7, the V gene TRBV28, with a weak D call TRBD1 (6 bases). The CDR3 runs to 16 residues. The V gene lost 2 bases and the J gene lost 7 bases, with 21 bases spanning the gap. Germline lookup yields CDR1 MDHEN and CDR2 SYDVKM. CDR3 residues: CASSLSLGVGAREQYF. The CDR3 DNA is TGTGCCAGCAGTTTAAGTTTAGGTGTGGGGGCGCGTGAGCAGTACTTC.

This rearrangement joins TRBV5-6 to TRBJ2-3; D is possibly TRBD1 (5 bases). The CDR3 is 14 residues long. V lost 1 base to trimming and J lost 6 bases, with 12 bases between them. Germline values: CDR1 SGHDT, CDR2 YYEEEE. The CDR3 is CASSLPKSGDTQYF. The CDR3 DNA reads as TGTGCCAGCAGCTTGCCGAAATCAGGGGATACGCAGTATTTT. Based on the CDR3 plus reference TRBV5-6 and TRBJ2-3, the full variable domain is DAGVTQSPTHLIKTRGQQVTLRCSPKSGHDTVSWYQQALGQGPQFIFQYYEEEERQRGNFPDRFSGHQFPNYSSELNVNALLLGDSALYLCASSLPKSGDTQYFGPGTRLTVL.

The chain combines TRBV12-3 or TRBV12-4 with TRBJ1-5; D is ambiguous. The germline V and J ends were trimmed by 7 bases and 11 bases, with 18 bases remaining between them. The CDR3 runs to 13 residues. The CDR3 coding sequence is TGTGCCAGCACCAGCCGTTGGTCATTGTCCCAGCATTTT. Amino acid sequence: CASTSRWSLSQHF.

The chain carries TRBV7-2 and TRBJ1-1, with D maybe TRBD1 (5 bases). The germline V gene has CDR1 SGHTA and CDR2 FQGNSA. The length of the CDR3 is 15 residues. V dropped 7 bases and J dropped 9 bases, with 24 bases sitting between them. The CDR3 loop reads CASIPTGTGAIKAFF. CDR3 nucleotides: TGTGCCAGCATTCCCACCGGGACGGGAGCTATTAAAGCTTTCTTT.

The genes are TRBV7-2 and TRBJ2-5, with 8 bases aligning to TRBD1. There are 14 residues in the CDR3. Germline lookup yields CDR1 SGHTA and CDR2 FQGNSA. After removal of 2 bases from V and 4 bases from J, the junction contained 3 bases not matched to a gene. The CDR3 region is CASSLLGQGETQYF. CDR3 coding DNA: TGTGCCAGCAGCTTACTCGGACAGGGAGAGACCCAGTACTTC.

The gene calls are TRBV20-1 and TRBJ2-7; 11 bases are a match to TRBD1. Germline V gene data show CDR1 as DFQATT and CDR2 as SNEGSKA (reference sequence). The junction had 6 bases not matched to a gene; V was cut back by 4 bases and J by 1 base. This CDR3 spans 15 amino acids. CDR3 coding DNA: TGCAGTGCTAACCCCGGACAGGGGGCATCCTACGAGCAGTACTTC. Residues: CSANPGQGASYEQYF.

This clonotype was detected once. The chain uses TRBV5-1 and TRBJ2-1; maybe TRBD1 (5 bases). This CDR3 is 14 amino acids long. V lost 0 bases and J 8 bases, leaving 12 bases between the germline ends. Germline V gene lookup returns CDR1 SGHRS and CDR2 YFSETQ. DNA of the CDR3: TGCGCCAGCAGCTTGGGGCAGCGCAGGGATGAGCAGTTCTTC. Protein sequence: CASSLGQRRDEQFF.

The rearrangement links TRBV29-1 to TRBJ2-5; D is tentatively TRBD1 or TRBD2 (5 bases each). The germline gives CDR1 SQVTM, CDR2 ANQGSEA. V lost 4 bases and J 4 bases, leaving 13 bases between the germline ends. The CDR3 is made up of 13 amino acids. The CDR3 DNA follows: TGCAGCGTTGGAGGGGTGTGGGGAGAGACCCAGTACTTC. Translating it yields CSVGGVWGETQYF.

The chain has TRBV29-1 and TRBJ1-1; weak D call: TRBD1 (6 bases). CDR3 size: 13 residues. Germline V gene sequence: CDR1 SQVTM, CDR2 ANQGSEA. Trimming removed 7 bases from V and 4 bases from J, with 16 bases in between. CDR3 DNA: TGCAGCGGTCGATTGACAGGAGTCACTGAAGCTTTCTTT. Protein sequence: CSGRLTGVTEAFF.